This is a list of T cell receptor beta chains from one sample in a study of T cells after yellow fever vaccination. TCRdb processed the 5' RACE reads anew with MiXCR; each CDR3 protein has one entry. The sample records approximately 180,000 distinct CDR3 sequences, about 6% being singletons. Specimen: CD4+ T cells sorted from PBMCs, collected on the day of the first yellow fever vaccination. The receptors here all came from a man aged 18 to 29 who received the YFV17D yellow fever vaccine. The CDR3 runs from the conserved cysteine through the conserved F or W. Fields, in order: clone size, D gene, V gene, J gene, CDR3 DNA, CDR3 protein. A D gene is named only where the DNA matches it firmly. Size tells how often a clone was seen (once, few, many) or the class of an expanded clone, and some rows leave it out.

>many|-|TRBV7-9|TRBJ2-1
TGTGCCAGCAGCTTAGACTCGGGGGGCTGGAATGAGCAGTTCTTC
CASSLDSGGWNEQFF
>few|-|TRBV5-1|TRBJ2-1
TGCGCCAGCAGCTTGGGGGGGTTCAATGAGCAGTTCTTC
CASSLGGFNEQFF
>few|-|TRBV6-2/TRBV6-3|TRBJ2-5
TGTGCCAGCAGCTCGGACGACAAAGAGACCCAGTACTTC
CASSSDDKETQYF
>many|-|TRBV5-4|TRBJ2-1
TGTGCCAGCAGCTTGGGGGACGGGGGTCCCGAGCAGTTCTTC
CASSLGDGGPEQFF
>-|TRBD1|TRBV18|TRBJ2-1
TGTGCCAGCTCCCGGGACAGCCACAATGAGCAGTTCTTC
CASSRDSHNEQFF
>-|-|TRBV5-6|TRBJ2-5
TGTGCCAGCACCCTGGACCCGTTGGAGACCCAGTACTTC
CASTLDPLETQYF
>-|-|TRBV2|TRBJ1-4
TGTGCCAGCAGTCCTCAAGGGATAGCTTCTAATGAAAAACTTTTTTTT
CASSPQGIASNEKLFF
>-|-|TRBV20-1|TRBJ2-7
TGCAGTGCTAGTAAAGGGCGCGGCTACGAGCAGTACTTC
CSASKGRGYEQYF
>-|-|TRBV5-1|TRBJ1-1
TGCGCCAGCAGCCCGTCAGGGAACTTGAACACTGAAGCTTTCTTT
CASSPSGNLNTEAFF
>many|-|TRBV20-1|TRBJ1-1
TGCAGTGCTAGTAACAGGGCCAACACTGAAGCTTTCTTT
CSASNRANTEAFF
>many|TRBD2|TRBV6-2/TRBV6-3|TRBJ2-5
TGTGCCAGCACCGACCCCCGGGCTAGCGGGGGAGCACTCCAAGAGACCCAGTACTTC
CASTDPRASGGALQETQYF
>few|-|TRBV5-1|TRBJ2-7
TGCGCCAGCAGACCCGACAGGGCGGGGGAGCAGTACTTC
CASRPDRAGEQYF
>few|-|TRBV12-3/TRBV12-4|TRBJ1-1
TGTGCCAGCAGCCCCGACGATGGTGAAGCTTTCTTT
CASSPDDGEAFF
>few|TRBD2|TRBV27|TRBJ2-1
TGTGCCAGCACCGTCCGCGCGCGCGGGGGGTATTATGAGCAGTTCTTC
CASTVRARGGYYEQFF
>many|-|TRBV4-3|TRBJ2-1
TGCGCCAGCAGCCAAGATTTTAGGGCCCGTGAGGATGAGCAGTTCTTC
CASSQDFRAREDEQFF
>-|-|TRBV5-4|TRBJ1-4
TGTGCCAGCAGCCACGGGGGAAGTGAAAAACTGTTTTTT
CASSHGGSEKLFF
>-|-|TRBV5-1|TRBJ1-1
TGCGCCAGCAGCTTGGACACGAGGAACACTGAAGCTTTCTTT
CASSLDTRNTEAFF
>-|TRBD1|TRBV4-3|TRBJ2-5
TGCGCCAGCAGCCGGGGACAGGGAGAAGAGACCCAGTACTTC
CASSRGQGEETQYF
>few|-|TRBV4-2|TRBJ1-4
TGTGCCAGCAGCCAAGTGTCCAGGGGCAAGAATGAAAAACTGTTTTTT
CASSQVSRGKNEKLFF
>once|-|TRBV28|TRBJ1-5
TGTGCCAGCAGTTTTAGAGATTGGGGCTTAATCAAGATTCAGCCCCAGCATTTT
CASSFRDWGLIKIQPQHF
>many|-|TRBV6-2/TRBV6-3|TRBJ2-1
TGTGCCAGCAGTTTGGCGGTGGGCTACAATGAGCAGTTCTTC
CASSLAVGYNEQFF
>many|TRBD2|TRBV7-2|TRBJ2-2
TGTGCCAGCAGCTTACACGGGGGGGCAATATCCGGGGAGCTGTTTTTT
CASSLHGGAISGELFF
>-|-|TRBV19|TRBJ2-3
TGTGCCAGTAGTTTAACACCCCCAGATACGCAGTATTTT
CASSLTPPDTQYF
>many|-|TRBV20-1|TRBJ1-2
TGCAGTGCTAGTTTGGGGTATGGCTACACCTTC
CSASLGYGYTF
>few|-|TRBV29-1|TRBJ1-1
TGCAGCGTTGTGGGGGTGGTGAACACTGAAGCTTTCTTT
CSVVGVVNTEAFF
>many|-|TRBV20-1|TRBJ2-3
TGCAGTGCTAGAGTAGACGGGTCAGATACGCAGTATTTT
CSARVDGSDTQYF
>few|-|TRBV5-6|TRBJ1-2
TGTGCCAGCAGCTTGGTTAACTATGGCTACACCTTC
CASSLVNYGYTF
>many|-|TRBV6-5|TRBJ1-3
TGTGCCAGCAGCCAGACAGAGACTTACTACTACTCTGGAAACACCATATATTTT
CASSQTETYYYSGNTIYF
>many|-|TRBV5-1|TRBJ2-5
TGCGCCAGCAGCTGGTCCTTGACAGGAGGGGAGACCCAGTACTTC
CASSWSLTGGETQYF
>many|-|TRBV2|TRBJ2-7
TGTGCCAGCAGGCGGGACGACTACGAGGAGCAGTACTTC
CASRRDDYEEQYF
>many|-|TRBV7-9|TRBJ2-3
TGTGCCAGCAGCTCCCGACTGCCAGTCACAGATACGCAGTATTTT
CASSSRLPVTDTQYF
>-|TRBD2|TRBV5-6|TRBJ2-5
TGTGCCAGCAGCGGGACTAGCGGGGTAGAGACCCAGTACTTC
CASSGTSGVETQYF
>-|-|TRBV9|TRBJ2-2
TGTGCCAGCAGCTTACGACAGGACGCGAACACCGGGGAGCTGTTTTTT
CASSLRQDANTGELFF
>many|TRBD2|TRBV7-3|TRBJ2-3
TGTGCCAGCAGCCCCGGACTAGCGGCGGTCACAGATACGCAGTATTTT
CASSPGLAAVTDTQYF
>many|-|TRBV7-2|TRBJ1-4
TGTGCCAGCAGCTTAACAGGGTCAACTAATGAAAAACTGTTTTTT
CASSLTGSTNEKLFF
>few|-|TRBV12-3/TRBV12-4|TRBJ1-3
TGTGCCAGCAGTCGACCGGGGGGGGCCGGAAACACCATATATTTT
CASSRPGGAGNTIYF
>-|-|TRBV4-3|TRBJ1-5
TGCGCCAGCAGCCGAAGAAGGGATCAGCCCCAGCATTTT
CASSRRRDQPQHF
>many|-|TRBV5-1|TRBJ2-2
TGCGCCAGCAGCTTGGCCGGAGAGGGGGAGCTGTTTTTT
CASSLAGEGELFF
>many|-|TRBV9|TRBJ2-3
TGTGCCAGCAGCGTAGTACCGTCCCGGGGAGATACGCAGTATTTT
CASSVVPSRGDTQYF
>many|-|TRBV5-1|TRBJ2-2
TGCGCCAGCAGCTTGGGGCAGAACACCGGGGAGCTGTTTTTT
CASSLGQNTGELFF
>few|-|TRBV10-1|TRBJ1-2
TGCGCCAGCAGTGAGAACGGGAACTATGGCTACACCTTC
CASSENGNYGYTF
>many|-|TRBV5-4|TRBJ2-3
TGTGCCAGCGGCCTGCGGCCGACAGATACGCAGTATTTT
CASGLRPTDTQYF
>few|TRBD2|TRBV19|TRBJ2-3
TGTGCCAGTAGTACTTCGGGGGGTCCCACGGCAGATACGCAGTATTTT
CASSTSGGPTADTQYF
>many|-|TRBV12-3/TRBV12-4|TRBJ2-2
TGTGCCAGCAGTTTAATGTGGGTTGGCGGGGAGCTGTTTTTT
CASSLMWVGGELFF
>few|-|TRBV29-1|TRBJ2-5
TGCAGCGTTGGCGGCAGCCAAGAGACCCAGTACTTC
CSVGGSQETQYF
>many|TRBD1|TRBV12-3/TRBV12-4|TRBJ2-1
TGTGCCAGCAGGCGGACAGGGGCAGGTGAGCAGTTCTTC
CASRRTGAGEQFF
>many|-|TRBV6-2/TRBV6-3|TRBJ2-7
TGTGCCAGCAGTTGGGAACCCTCCTACGAGCAGTACTTC
CASSWEPSYEQYF
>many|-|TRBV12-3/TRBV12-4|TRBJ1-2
TGTGCCAGCACGCAAGACTATGGCTACACCTTC
CASTQDYGYTF
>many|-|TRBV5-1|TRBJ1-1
TGCGCCAGCAGCTTGGAGGGATTGAACACTGAAGCTTTCTTT
CASSLEGLNTEAFF
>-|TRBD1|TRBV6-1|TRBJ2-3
TGTGCCGCAACACGGGACAGGGGATCAGATACGCAGTATTTT
CAATRDRGSDTQYF
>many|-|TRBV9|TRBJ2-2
TGTGCCAGCAGCGTAGACCTTAACACCGGGGAGCTGTTTTTT
CASSVDLNTGELFF
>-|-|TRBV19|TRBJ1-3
TGTGCCAGTACCCGAGGGGGGATCGGAAACACCATATATTTT
CASTRGGIGNTIYF
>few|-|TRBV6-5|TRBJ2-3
TGTGCCAGCAGTTACGACAGCGCTAGCACAGATACGCAGTATTTT
CASSYDSASTDTQYF
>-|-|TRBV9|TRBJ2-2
TGTGCCAGCAGCGTAGGTCTTCTTAGTTCAGGGTTTGGCGGGGAGCTGTTTTTT
CASSVGLLSSGFGGELFF
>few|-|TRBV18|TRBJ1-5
TGTGCCAGCTCCTCTATACAGGGTAATCAGCCCCAGCATTTT
CASSSIQGNQPQHF
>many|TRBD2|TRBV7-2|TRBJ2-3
TGTGCCAGCAGCTTAGGGGGACTAGCGGTCAACACAGATACGCAGTATTTT
CASSLGGLAVNTDTQYF
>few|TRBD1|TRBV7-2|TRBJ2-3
TGTGCCAGCAGACGGGACAGGGCCCCTTCAGATACGCAGTATTTT
CASRRDRAPSDTQYF
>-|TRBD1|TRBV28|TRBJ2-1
TGTGCCAGCAGTTCCCCCCCCGGGACAGGGTTTTACAATGAGCAGTTCTTC
CASSSPPGTGFYNEQFF
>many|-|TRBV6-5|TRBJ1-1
TGTGCCAGCAGTTCTCACGGGGGGGCAGGCACTGAAGCTTTCTTT
CASSSHGGAGTEAFF